The T cell receptor beta chain under discussion was sequenced for a study of blood T cells in healthy people across ages. PCR was performed a second time for roughly 7 to 11 cycles using a sample-barcoded 5' primer and a J-beta primer mix. TCRdb redid the calling of the 5' RACE reads with MiXCR, one entry per CDR3 protein. The table lists some 690,000 distinct CDR3 sequences, about 24% of them singletons. Trimming shortened V by 2 bases and J by 2 bases, and 16 bases separated the two germline ends. The CDR3 extends over 17 amino acids. CDR1 MGHRA and CDR2 YSYEKL come from the germline V gene. The study drew donors from healthy Caucasian individuals in Russia aged roughly 6 to 90.

This clonotype was sampled from a man in his 70s in good health. The sequenced sample was blood. V usage is TRBV4-1 and J usage is TRBJ1-5; D is undetermined. The CDR3, as DNA: TGCGCCAGCAGCCAAAGCCTTGAGGGTGGAGGCAATCAGCCCCAGCATTTT. It codes for CASSQSLEGGGNQPQHF.